Below, 11 T cell receptor beta chains from the same sample are listed, as sequenced in a study of shared clonotypes between healthy human individuals. Profiling relied on immunoSEQ multiplex PCR, and the TCRdb table lists in-frame clones only, not all of them. The sample lists around 2,000,000 clones; less than 95% were seen once. The naive CD8 fraction comprised CD45RO-negative cells positively selected for CCR7 and excluded terminally differentiated effector memory CD45RA+ cells. Specimen: naive CD8+ T cells sorted from blood. The receptors shown here come from a man aged 18 to 29 in good health.

The V and J genes are TRBV19 and TRBJ2-2; TRBD2 matches at 7 bases. With V trimmed by 3 bases and J by 4 bases, 5 bases remained unmatched. Per germline, CDR1 LNHDA and CDR2 SQIVND (reference sequence). CDR3 size: 15 residues. The CDR3 sequence: CASSMELASTGELFF. The CDR3 DNA is TGTGCCAGTAGTATGGAACTAGCGAGCACCGGGGAGCTGTTTTTT.

A single count supports this clone. The V call is TRBV4-1, the J call TRBJ2-2, with TRBD1 identical over 7 bases. Trimming at V came to 0 bases and at J to 4 bases, leaving 11 bases not matched to a gene. Germline CDR1 is MGHRA and CDR2 is YSYEKL. The CDR3 sequence is 18 residues long. CDR3 sequence (DNA): TGCGCCAGCAGCCAAGATAGTCCAGGGGGATACGCCACCGGGGAGCTGTTTTTT. Its translation: CASSQDSPGGYATGELFF.

The chain employs TRBV10-1 and TRBJ2-7; no clear D gene. V was trimmed by 3 bases and J by 2 bases, leaving 5 bases between them. The CDR3 runs 12 residues. CDR1 and CDR2 from the germline V gene are WNHNN and SYGVQD (reference sequence). CDR3 sequence: CASSDGPYEQYF. CDR3 sequence (DNA): TGCGCCAGCAGTGACGGCCCCTACGAGCAGTACTTC.

V is TRBV9 and J is TRBJ2-3; 10 positions agree with TRBD2. The germline CDR1 and CDR2 sequences are SGDLS and YYNGEE. The CDR3 totals 17 residues. V was clipped by 3 bases and J by 4 bases; unmatched bases: 11. The CDR3 sequence is CASSEPLSGRSADTQYF. For the CDR3, the DNA is TGTGCCAGCAGCGAGCCCCTTAGCGGGAGGAGCGCAGATACGCAGTATTTT.

This chain joins TRBV5-5 and TRBJ2-7, with D possibly called TRBD1 or TRBD2 (5 bases each). Germline V gives CDR1 SGHKS, CDR2 YYEKEE (reference sequence). This CDR3 is built from 15 residues. Deletions cut 2 bases from V and 0 bases from J, with 12 bases between. The CDR3 protein is CASSFSWGYSYEQYF. CDR3 sequence (DNA): TGTGCCAGCAGCTTCTCCTGGGGGTACTCCTACGAGCAGTACTTC.

In its sample, this clone was seen once. The chain links TRBV28 to TRBJ2-3; D perhaps matches TRBD2 (7 bases). Trimming pared 6 bases from V and 3 bases from J, leaving 19 bases between. The CDR3 consists of 16 residues. Germline V gene lookup returns CDR1 MDHEN and CDR2 SYDVKM. As DNA, the CDR3 is TGTGCCAGCAGCGAGGGGCCGGGGGGCGGTACAGATACGCAGTATTTT. Protein product: CASSEGPGGGTDTQYF.

The chain recombines TRBV27 with TRBJ2-1; possibly TRBD2 for D (6 bases). Deletions cut 2 bases from V and 3 bases from J, with 11 bases between. Germline lookup yields CDR1 MNHEY and CDR2 SMNVEV (reference sequence). This CDR3 contains 15 residues. CDR3 coding DNA: TGTGCCAGCAGTTTAGTGGGCGGGAACTACAATGAGCAGTTCTTC. Translating gives CASSLVGGNYNEQFF.

In this sample, this clone turned up a few times. V and J are TRBV5-4 and TRBJ1-2; tentatively, D is TRBD1 (5 bases). CDR1 SGHNT and CDR2 YYREEE come from the germline V gene (reference sequence). The CDR3 has 13 amino acids. Between the trimmed V and J ends, which lost 3 bases and 3 bases, there was a span of 9 bases. The CDR3 nucleotides read TGTGCCAGCAGCTGGGACGGAGACTATGGCTACACCTTC. Protein product: CASSWDGDYGYTF.

The rearrangement links TRBV27 to TRBJ2-7; possibly TRBD1 for D (5 bases). V dropped 3 bases and J dropped 1 base, with 13 bases sitting between them. The CDR3 extends over 15 amino acids. CDR1 MNHEY and CDR2 SMNVEV come from the germline V gene (reference sequence). As DNA, the CDR3 is TGTGCCAGCAGTTTCGGTGGGGCTCCTTCCTACGAGCAGTACTTC. As protein: CASSFGGAPSYEQYF.

The V gene is TRBV6-5, the J gene TRBJ2-7, with unresolved D. The V end was cut by 0 bases, the J end by 3 bases, with 12 bases between. The CDR3 is 15 amino acids. Germline CDR1 is MNHEY and CDR2 is SVGAGI. CDR3 in amino acids: CASSYSGRPGYEQYF. As DNA, the CDR3 is TGTGCCAGCAGTTACTCGGGCCGTCCGGGCTACGAGCAGTACTTC.

The CDR3 protein is CASSAVGTGGTHEQYF. Written as DNA, the CDR3 is TGTGCCAGCAGCGCAGTGGGGACAGGGGGGACCCACGAGCAGTACTTC. The rearrangement uses TRBV9 and TRBJ2-7; 11 bases agree with TRBD1. V was clipped by 3 bases and J by 5 bases; unmatched bases: 10. The CDR3 consists of 16 residues. The germline gives CDR1 SGDLS, CDR2 YYNGEE.